This entry describes one TCR beta chain. Its antigen is unknown. There are no base qualities to consult, and no much larger clone falls within one base. The data were taken from a study of shared clonotypes between healthy human individuals (dated by TCRdb to 2018 to 2021). A note on the overall study: The cohort included a few men and a couple of women between 18 and 49 years of age. Libraries were prepared and TCR repertoires were sequenced by different laboratories using diverse techniques, in order to increase sequencing depth and limit assay-specific biases. Each donor's leukapheresis produced roughly between about 0.9 and 9.5 billion PBMCs. Blood TCR repertoires of about five healthy adults were deeply sequenced to estimate repertoire size and the extent of clonotype sharing between individuals.

Healthy HIV-negative adults with no recently reported acute infections or vaccinations were included as donors. Every donor was a Caucasian adult living in Nashville, Tennessee, USA. For unsorted samples, tens of millions of PBMCs were counted, and genomic DNA was extracted using the QIAamp DNA Blood Mini kit. After blood collection by leukapheresis, PBMCs were isolated using Ficoll-Histopaque density gradient centrifugation and then cryopreserved in the vapor phase of liquid nitrogen. The CDR3, cysteine through phenylalanine, is 15 amino acids long. Only the CDR3 part of the read is kept: 45 bases, read in frame from the first base. CDR1 and CDR2, looked up from the germline V gene, are MDHEN and SYDVKM. The germline ends are 19 bases apart after V is trimmed by 7 bases and J by 7 bases. Paper-wide results and their limitations: Pairwise subsampling led to the expectation that sequencing depth would affect the degree of clonotype sharing among donors. The genetic and exposure-history diversity represented was limited by the small number of donors. Sampling was restricted to blood, and TCR repertoires in tissues likely differ from the TCR repertoires found in blood.

Using the deep immunoSEQ assay, TCR CDR3 regions were amplified from genomic DNA by multiplex PCR. For each cell subset, the extracted genomic DNA was distributed evenly across all wells of several immunoSEQ 96-well plates, and each plate served as one replicate. For unsorted PBMC, around 300 ng of genomic DNA, equivalent to approximately 28,000 T cell genomes, went into each replicate PCR. Genomic DNA from unsorted PBMC was sequenced over ten immunoSEQ deep assay plates. Purified libraries were quantified with a Qubit 3.0 fluorometer, sized on a Bioanalyzer 2100, and re-quantified with the KAPA Library Quantification kit. Each immunoSEQ 96-well plate was sequenced on its own single-read 150-cycle Illumina NextSeq 550 flow cell. In the original analysis: Because the immunoSEQ output included only junctional sequences and no quality scores, the filtering could not be the same as the filtering used for full-length reads. To assign V/J genes and CDR3, sequences were annotated using PyIR, a Python wrapper for IgBLAST v1.9, with IMGT germline references. Any read was removed if the V/J assignment was weak (E-value above 1e-6), the CDR3 was missing, or the read contained stop codons, out-of-frame junctions, or ambiguous translated residues. V3J clonotypes were defined as sequences sharing the same inferred V gene, J gene, and CDR3 amino acid sequence. The percentage overlap between two repertoires was calculated by dividing the number of shared unique clonotypes by the size of the smaller repertoire. Richness of each repertoire was evaluated using RTK rarefaction, the Chao1 estimator, and Recon v2.1 estimates of unobserved clonotypes. The clones in this table, taken by TCRdb from immuneACCESS, are in-frame only. Not every clone is retained; where verified, under half of the shortfall comes from an unresolved V gene, and the cause of the rest is unknown. That table supplies the V and J calls and clone size; D and trimming were determined from the DNA. The sample profile shows about 460,000 clones; 77% of them were found once. The biggest ten clones account for about 11% of the sample.

The sample comprised PBMCs. This receptor was taken from a woman in her forties in good health. Some clones in this sample may be carry-over from other donors' samples. The chain is assembled from TRBV28 and TRBJ1-4; the D gene is perhaps TRBD1, on 5 matching bases. At the DNA level, the sequence is TGTGCCAGCATCCTAACGGGGCAGGGACGTGAAAAACTGTTTTTT. Translated, this is CASILTGQGREKLFF.